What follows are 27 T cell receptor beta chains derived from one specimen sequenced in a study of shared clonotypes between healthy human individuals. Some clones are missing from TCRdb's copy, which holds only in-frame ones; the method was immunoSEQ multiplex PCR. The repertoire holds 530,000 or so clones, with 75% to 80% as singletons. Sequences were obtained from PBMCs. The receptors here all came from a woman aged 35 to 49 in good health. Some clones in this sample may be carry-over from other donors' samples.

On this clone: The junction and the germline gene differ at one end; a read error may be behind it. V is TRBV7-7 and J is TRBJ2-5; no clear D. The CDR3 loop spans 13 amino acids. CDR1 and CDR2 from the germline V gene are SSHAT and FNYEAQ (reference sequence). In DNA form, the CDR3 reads TGTGCTAGCAGCCCCCAGCTAGGGGAGACCCAGTACTTC. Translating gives CASSPQLGETQYF.

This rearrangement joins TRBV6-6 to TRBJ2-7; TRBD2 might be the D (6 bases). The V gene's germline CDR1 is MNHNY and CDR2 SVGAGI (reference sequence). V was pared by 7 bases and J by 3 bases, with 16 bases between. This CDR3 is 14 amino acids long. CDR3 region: CASISGTGFYEQYF. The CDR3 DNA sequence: TGTGCCAGCATCTCAGGGACTGGATTCTACGAGCAGTACTTC.

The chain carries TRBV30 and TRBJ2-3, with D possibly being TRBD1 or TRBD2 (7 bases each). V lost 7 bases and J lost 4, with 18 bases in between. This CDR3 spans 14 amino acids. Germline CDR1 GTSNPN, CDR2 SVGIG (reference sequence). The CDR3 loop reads CASTDRAGADTQYF. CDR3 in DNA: TGTGCCTCCACTGACAGGGCGGGGGCAGATACGCAGTATTTT. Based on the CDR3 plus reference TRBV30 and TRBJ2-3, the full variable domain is SQTIHQWPATLVQPVGSPLSLECTVEGTSNPNLYWYRQAAGRGLQLLFYSVGIGQISSEVPQNLSASRPQDRQFILSSKKLLLSDSGFYLCASTDRAGADTQYFGPGTRLTVL.

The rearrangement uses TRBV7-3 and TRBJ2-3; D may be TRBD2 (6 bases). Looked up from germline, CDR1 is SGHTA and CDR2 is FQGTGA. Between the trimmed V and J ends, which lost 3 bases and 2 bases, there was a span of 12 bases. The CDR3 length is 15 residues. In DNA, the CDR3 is TGTGCCAGCAGCTTTGGGGCGGGAACCACAGATACGCAGTATTTT. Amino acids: CASSFGAGTTDTQYF.

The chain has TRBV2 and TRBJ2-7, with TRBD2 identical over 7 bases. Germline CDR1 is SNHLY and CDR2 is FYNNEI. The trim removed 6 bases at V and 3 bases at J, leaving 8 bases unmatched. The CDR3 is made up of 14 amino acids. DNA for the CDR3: TGTGCCAGCAGGCCCCGTTGGGGGGGCTACGAGCAGTACTTC. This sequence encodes CASRPRWGGYEQYF.

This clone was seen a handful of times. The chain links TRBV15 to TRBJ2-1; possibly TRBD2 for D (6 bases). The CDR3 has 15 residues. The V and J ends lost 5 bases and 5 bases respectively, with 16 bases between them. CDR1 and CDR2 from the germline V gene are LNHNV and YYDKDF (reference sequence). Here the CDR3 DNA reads TGTGCCACCAGCGGGGGACCGGGACTCCACAATGAGCAGTTCTTC. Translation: CATSGGPGLHNEQFF.

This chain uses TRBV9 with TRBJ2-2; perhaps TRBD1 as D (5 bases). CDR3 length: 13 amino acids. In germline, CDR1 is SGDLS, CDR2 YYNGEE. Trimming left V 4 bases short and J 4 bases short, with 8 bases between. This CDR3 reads CASSTRVTGELFF. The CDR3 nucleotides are TGTGCCAGCAGCACCAGGGTCACCGGGGAGCTGTTTTTT.

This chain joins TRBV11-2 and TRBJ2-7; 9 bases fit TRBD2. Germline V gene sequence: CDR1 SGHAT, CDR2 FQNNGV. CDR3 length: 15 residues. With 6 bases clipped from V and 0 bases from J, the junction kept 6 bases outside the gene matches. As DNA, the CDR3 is TGTGCCAGCAGTCCAATAGCGGGGGACTCCTACGAGCAGTACTTC. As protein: CASSPIAGDSYEQYF.

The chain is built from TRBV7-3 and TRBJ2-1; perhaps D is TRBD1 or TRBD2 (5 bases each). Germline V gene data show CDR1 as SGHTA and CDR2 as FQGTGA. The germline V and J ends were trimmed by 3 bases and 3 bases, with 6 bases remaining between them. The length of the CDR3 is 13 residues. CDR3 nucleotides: TGTGCCAGCAGCTTGAGGGGCTACAATGAGCAGTTCTTC. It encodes CASSLRGYNEQFF.

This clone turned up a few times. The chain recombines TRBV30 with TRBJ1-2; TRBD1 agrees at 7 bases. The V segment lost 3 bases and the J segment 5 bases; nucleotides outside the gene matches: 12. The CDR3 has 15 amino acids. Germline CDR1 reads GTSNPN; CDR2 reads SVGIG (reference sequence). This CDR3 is CAWRGTPGQQYGYTF. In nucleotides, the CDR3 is TGTGCCTGGAGGGGTACTCCGGGACAGCAGTATGGCTACACCTTC.

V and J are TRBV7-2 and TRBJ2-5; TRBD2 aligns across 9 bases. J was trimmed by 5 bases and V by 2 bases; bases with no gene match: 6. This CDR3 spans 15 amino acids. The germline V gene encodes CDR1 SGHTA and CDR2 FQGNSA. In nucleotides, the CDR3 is TGTGCCAGCAGCTTAACTGGGACTAGCTCCGAGACCCAGTACTTC. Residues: CASSLTGTSSETQYF. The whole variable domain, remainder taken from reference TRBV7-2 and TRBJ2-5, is GAGVSQSPSNKVTEKGKDVELRCDPISGHTALYWYRQSLGQGLEFLIYFQGNSAPDKSGLPSDRFSAERTGGSVSTLTIQRTQQEDSAVYLCASSLTGTSSETQYFGPGTRLLVL.

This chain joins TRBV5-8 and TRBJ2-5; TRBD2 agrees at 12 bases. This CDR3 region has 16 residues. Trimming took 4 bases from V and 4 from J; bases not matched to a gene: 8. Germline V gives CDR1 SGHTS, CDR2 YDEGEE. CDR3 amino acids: CASSQGLAGSPETQYF. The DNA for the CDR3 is TGTGCCAGCAGCCAAGGACTAGCGGGAAGTCCAGAGACCCAGTACTTC. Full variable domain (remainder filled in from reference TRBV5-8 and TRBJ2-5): EAGVTQSPTHLIKTRGQQATLRCSPISGHTSVYWYQQALGLGLQFLLWYDEGEERNRGNFPPRFSGRQFPNYSSELNVNALELEDSALYLCASSQGLAGSPETQYFGPGTRLLVL.

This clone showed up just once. As DNA, the CDR3 is TGTGCCAGCAGCTTCGAGGGATATGAGCAGTTCTTC. Amino acids: CASSFEGYEQFF. The rearrangement joins TRBV11-3 to TRBJ2-1; the D gene is possibly TRBD2 (5 bases). The CDR3 contains 12 residues. Germline V gives CDR1 SGHNT, CDR2 YENEEA. Trimming left V 3 bases short and J 8 bases short, with 8 bases between.

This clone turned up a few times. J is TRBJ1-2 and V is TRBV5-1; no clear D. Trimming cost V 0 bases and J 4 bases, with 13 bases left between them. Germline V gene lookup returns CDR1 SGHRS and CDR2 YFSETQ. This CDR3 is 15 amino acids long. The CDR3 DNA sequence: TGCGCCAGCAGCTTGGCAACAGCACCTAGCTATGGCTACACCTTC. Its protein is CASSLATAPSYGYTF.

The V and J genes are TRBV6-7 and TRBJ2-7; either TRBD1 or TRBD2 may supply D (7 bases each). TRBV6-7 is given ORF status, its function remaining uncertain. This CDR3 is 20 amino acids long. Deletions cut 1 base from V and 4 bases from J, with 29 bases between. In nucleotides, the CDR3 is TGTGCCAGCAGTTACTTTCATTTCCGTCAGGGGGGAGGGGAGAGATACGAGCAGTACTTC. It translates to CASSYFHFRQGGGERYEQYF.

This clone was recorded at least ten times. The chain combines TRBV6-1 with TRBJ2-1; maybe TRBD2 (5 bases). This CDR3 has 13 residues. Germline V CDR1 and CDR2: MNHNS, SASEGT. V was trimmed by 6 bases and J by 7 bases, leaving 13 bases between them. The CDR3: CASRVGGLNEQFF. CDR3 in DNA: TGTGCCAGCAGGGTGGGCGGGTTAAATGAGCAGTTCTTC.

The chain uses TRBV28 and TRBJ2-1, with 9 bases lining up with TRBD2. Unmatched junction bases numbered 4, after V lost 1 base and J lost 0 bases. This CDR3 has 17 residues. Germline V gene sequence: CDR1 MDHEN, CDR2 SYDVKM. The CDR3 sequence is CASSLSTTSGSYNEQFF. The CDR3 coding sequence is TGTGCCAGCAGTTTATCCACGACTAGCGGCTCCTACAATGAGCAGTTCTTC.

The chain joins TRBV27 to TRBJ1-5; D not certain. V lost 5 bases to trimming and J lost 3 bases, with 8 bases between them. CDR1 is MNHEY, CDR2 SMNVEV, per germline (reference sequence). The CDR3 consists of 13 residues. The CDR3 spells CASSPYPNQPQHF. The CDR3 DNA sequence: TGTGCCAGCAGTCCGTACCCCAATCAGCCCCAGCATTTT.

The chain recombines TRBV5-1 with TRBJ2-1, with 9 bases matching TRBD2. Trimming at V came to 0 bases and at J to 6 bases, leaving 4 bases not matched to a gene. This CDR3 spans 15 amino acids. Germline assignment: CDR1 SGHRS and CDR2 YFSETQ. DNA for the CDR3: TGCGCCAGCAGCTTGGAAGGTAGCGGGAGCAATGAGCAGTTCTTC. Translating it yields CASSLEGSGSNEQFF.

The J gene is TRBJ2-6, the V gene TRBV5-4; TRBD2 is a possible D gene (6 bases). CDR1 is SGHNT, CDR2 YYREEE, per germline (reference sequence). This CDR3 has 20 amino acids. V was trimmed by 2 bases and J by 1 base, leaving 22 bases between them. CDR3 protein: CASSFGGTQNIVSGANVLTF. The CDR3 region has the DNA TGTGCCAGCAGCTTTGGCGGGACCCAGAATATCGTTTCTGGGGCCAACGTCCTGACTTTC. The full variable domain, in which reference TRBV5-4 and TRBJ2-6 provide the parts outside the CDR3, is ETGVTQSPTHLIKTRGQQVTLRCSSQSGHNTVSWYQQALGQGPQFIFQYYREEENGRGNFPPRFSGLQFPNYSSELNVNALELDDSALYLCASSFGGTQNIVSGANVLTFGAGSRLTVL.

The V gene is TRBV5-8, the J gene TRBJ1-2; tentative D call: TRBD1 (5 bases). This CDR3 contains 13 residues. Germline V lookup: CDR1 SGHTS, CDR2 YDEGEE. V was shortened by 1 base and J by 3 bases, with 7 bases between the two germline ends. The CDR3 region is CASSLWDHYGYTF. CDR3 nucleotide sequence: TGTGCCAGCAGCTTGTGGGACCACTATGGCTACACCTTC.

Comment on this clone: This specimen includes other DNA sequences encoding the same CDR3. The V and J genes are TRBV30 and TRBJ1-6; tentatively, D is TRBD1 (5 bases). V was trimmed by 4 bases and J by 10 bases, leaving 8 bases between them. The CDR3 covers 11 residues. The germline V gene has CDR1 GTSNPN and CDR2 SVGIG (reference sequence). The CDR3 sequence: CAWNGDSPLHF. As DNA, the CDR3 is TGTGCCTGGAATGGGGACTCACCCCTCCACTTT. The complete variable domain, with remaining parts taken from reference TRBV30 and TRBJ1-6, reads SQTIHQWPATLVQPVGSPLSLECTVEGTSNPNLYWYRQAAGRGLQLLFYSVGIGQISSEVPQNLSASRPQDRQFILSSKKLLLSDSGFYLCAWNGDSPLHFGNGTRLTVT.

In DNA, the CDR3 is TGTGCCAGCAGTCCGACTAGCGGTCCGTACGAGCAGTACTTC. The encoded protein is CASSPTSGPYEQYF. The chain uses TRBV6-1 and TRBJ2-7; the match to TRBD2 covers 9 bases. Losses at the gene ends were 5 bases for V and 4 bases for J; bases not matched to a gene: 6. The CDR3 contains 14 residues. Looked up from germline, CDR1 is MNHNS and CDR2 is SASEGT.

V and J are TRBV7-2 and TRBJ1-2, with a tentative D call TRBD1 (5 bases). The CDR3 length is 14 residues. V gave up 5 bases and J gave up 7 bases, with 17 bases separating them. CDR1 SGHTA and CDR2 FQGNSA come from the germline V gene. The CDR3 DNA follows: TGTGCCAGCAGCCCCAGGGTCGAGGGTGTTGGCTACACCTTC. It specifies CASSPRVEGVGYTF. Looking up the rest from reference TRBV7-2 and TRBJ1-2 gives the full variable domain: GAGVSQSPSNKVTEKGKDVELRCDPISGHTALYWYRQSLGQGLEFLIYFQGNSAPDKSGLPSDRFSAERTGGSVSTLTIQRTQQEDSAVYLCASSPRVEGVGYTFGSGTRLTVV.

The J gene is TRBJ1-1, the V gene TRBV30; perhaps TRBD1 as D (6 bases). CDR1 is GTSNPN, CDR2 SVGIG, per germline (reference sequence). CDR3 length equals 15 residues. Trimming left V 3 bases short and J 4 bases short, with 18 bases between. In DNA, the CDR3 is TGTGCCTGGAGAGGGAGGCCCAAAGGGGGCACTGAAGCTTTCTTT. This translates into CAWRGRPKGGTEAFF.

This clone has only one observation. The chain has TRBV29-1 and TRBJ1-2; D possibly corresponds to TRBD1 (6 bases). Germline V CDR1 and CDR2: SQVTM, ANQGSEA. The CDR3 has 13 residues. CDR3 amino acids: CTPEGGRGYGYTF. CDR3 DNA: TGCACCCCCGAGGGGGGTCGAGGCTATGGCTACACCTTC.

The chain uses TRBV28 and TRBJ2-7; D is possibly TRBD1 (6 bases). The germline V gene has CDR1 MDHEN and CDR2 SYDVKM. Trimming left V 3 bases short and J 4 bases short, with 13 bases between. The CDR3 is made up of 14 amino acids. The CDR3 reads CASSLLGAWYEQYF. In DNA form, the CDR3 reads TGTGCCAGCAGTTTGTTGGGGGCTTGGTACGAGCAGTACTTC.